The TCR beta chain described here comes from a study of CD8 T cells in Susac syndrome. Trimming took 0 bases from V and 8 from J, leaving 11 bases between them. Per the germline V gene, CDR1 is DFQATT and CDR2 is SNEGSKA (reference sequence). The CDR3 contains 13 residues. RNA, at about 0.45 to 1 ug, was reverse transcribed with random hexamers. A multiplex approach, immunoSEQ multiplex PCR, amplified TCR beta CDR3 across 54 Vbeta and 13 Jbeta. MiXCR was run by TCRdb on the immunoSEQ multiplex PCR reads, yielding one entry per CDR3 protein. Among around 160,000 distinct CDR3 sequences, roughly 94% were seen once, and the ten largest hold 0.075% to 0.095%. CD8+ and CD4+ blood T cells underwent TCR beta sequencing. The patients who served as multiple sclerosis controls were treatment-naive and had stable or active relapsing-remitting disease that fulfilled the revised McDonald criteria. Negative isolation was used for CD8+ and CD4+ T cells and FACS enrichment for TEMRA cells.

The chain combines TRBV20-1 with TRBJ2-1; D may be TRBD2 (5 bases). This TCR was recovered from a human donor with multiple sclerosis. Sequencing was performed on CD4+ T cells from PBMCs. The CDR3 loop reads CSARDGSRDEQFF. The DNA of the CDR3 is TGCAGTGCTAGAGATGGGTCGAGGGATGAGCAGTTCTTC.